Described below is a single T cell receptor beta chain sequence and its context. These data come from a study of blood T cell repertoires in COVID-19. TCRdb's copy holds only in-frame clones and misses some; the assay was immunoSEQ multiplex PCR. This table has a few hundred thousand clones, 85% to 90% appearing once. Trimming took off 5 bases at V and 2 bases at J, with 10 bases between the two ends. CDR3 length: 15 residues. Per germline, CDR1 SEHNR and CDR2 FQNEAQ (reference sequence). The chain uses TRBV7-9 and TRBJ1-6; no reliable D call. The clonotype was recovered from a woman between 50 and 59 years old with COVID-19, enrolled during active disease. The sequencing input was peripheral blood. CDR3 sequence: CASSRGNTYNSPLHF. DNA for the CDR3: TGTGCCAGCAGCCGGGGAAATACCTATAATTCACCCCTCCACTTT.